The rows below give T cell receptor beta chains drawn from one sample of a study of liver allograft versus peripheral blood T cells. TCRdb redid the calling of the reads with MiXCR, one entry per CDR3 protein. The sample yields fewer than 13,000 distinct CDR3 sequences, roughly 20% seen once. The receptors shown here come from a human patient who had a liver transplant. Some of the T cells might come from the graft donor. Both conserved end residues are part of each CDR3. A D gene is named only where the DNA matches it firmly. Some rows have no size entry. The others give once, few or many, or a class for an expanded clone.

D: TRBD1; J: TRBJ2-7; size: many; V: TRBV18; DNA: TGTGCCAGCTCACCGGGACAGGTTCTTTCCTACGAGCAGTACTTC; CDR3: CASSPGQVLSYEQYF
D: TRBD1; J: TRBJ2-7; size: many; V: TRBV19; DNA: TGTGCCAGTAGTATCGGCGTCGGGGGACAGGGGCCCTACGAGCAGTACTTC; CDR3: CASSIGVGGQGPYEQYF
D: .; J: TRBJ1-2; size: .; V: TRBV20-1; DNA: TGCAGTGCTATGAAGTTGGGCTATGGCTACACCTTC; CDR3: CSAMKLGYGYTF
D: .; J: TRBJ1-5; size: .; V: TRBV6-2/TRBV6-3; DNA: TGTGCCAGCAGCCGTCCCCCTTGGCGGTATAGCAATCAGCCCCAGCATTTT; CDR3: CASSRPPWRYSNQPQHF
D: TRBD1; J: TRBJ1-6; size: medium-sized; V: TRBV6-6; DNA: TGTGCCAGCGCGCTTGGGACAGGGCGTTCACCCCTCCACTTT; CDR3: CASALGTGRSPLHF
D: .; J: TRBJ2-7; size: few; V: TRBV19; DNA: TGTGCCAGTACCCCTAGGGGGGGTGCCGTTTACGAGCAGTACTTC; CDR3: CASTPRGGAVYEQYF
D: .; J: TRBJ1-3; size: few; V: TRBV5-5; DNA: TGTGCCAGCAGCTTGTCTAAAAACACCATATATTTT; CDR3: CASSLSKNTIYF
D: .; J: TRBJ1-1; size: medium-sized; V: TRBV7-2; DNA: TGTGCCAGCAGCTCTGCCCACGGGACTGAAGCTTTCTTT; CDR3: CASSSAHGTEAFF
D: TRBD1; J: TRBJ1-2; size: .; V: TRBV7-9; DNA: TGTGCCAGCAGCTTCGGGACAGGGAACGGTGGCTACACCTTC; CDR3: CASSFGTGNGGYTF
D: .; J: TRBJ1-1; size: medium-sized; V: TRBV18; DNA: TGTGCCAGCTCACCCTCCGGGACTGAAGCTTTCTTT; CDR3: CASSPSGTEAFF
D: .; J: TRBJ1-2; size: many; V: TRBV6-2/TRBV6-3; DNA: TGTGCCAGCGGCCAGGCTTCCTACACCTTC; CDR3: CASGQASYTF
D: TRBD2; J: TRBJ2-5; size: .; V: TRBV27; DNA: TGTGCCAGCAGTTTAAGGACTAGCGGGGGGGATCTGGTAGAGACCCAGTACTTC; CDR3: CASSLRTSGGDLVETQYF
D: .; J: TRBJ1-2; size: medium-sized; V: TRBV18; DNA: TGTGCCAGCTCACCACCGGGACCAAGGGGTATGAGCTATGGCTACACCTTC; CDR3: CASSPPGPRGMSYGYTF
D: .; J: TRBJ1-3; size: few; V: TRBV24-1; DNA: TGTGCCACCCCTGACAGCCGCTCTGGAAACACCATATATTTT; CDR3: CATPDSRSGNTIYF
D: TRBD1; J: TRBJ1-2; size: .; V: TRBV19; DNA: TGTGCCAGTAGTAGGGGCAGGGGGCTGGAGGGCTACACCTTC; CDR3: CASSRGRGLEGYTF
D: TRBD1; J: TRBJ1-1; size: medium-sized; V: TRBV19; DNA: TGTGCCAGTAGTTTTGACAGGGTGCAGAACACTGAAGCTTTCTTT; CDR3: CASSFDRVQNTEAFF
D: .; J: TRBJ1-2; size: medium-sized; V: TRBV6-1; DNA: TGTGCCAGCAGTGAAAGGGCGGGCAACGCCTTC; CDR3: CASSERAGNAF
D: .; J: TRBJ2-1; size: .; V: TRBV14; DNA: TGTGCCAGCAGCCAAGAACTGCGGGGCGAGCAGTTCTTC; CDR3: CASSQELRGEQFF